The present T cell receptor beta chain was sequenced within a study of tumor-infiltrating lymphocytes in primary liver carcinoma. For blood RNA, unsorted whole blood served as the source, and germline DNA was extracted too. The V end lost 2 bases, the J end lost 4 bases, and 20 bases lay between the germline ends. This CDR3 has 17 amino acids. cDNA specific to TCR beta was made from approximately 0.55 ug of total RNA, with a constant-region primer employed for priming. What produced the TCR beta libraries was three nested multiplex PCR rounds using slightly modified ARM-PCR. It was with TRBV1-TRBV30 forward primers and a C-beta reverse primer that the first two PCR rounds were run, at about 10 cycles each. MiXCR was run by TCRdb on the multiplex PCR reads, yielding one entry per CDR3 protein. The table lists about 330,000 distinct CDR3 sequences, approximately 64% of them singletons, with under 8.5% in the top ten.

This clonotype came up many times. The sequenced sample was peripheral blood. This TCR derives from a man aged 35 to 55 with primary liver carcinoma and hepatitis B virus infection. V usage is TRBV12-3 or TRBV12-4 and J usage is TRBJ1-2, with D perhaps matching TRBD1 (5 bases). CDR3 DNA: TGTGCCAGCAGTTTATCGCAGGGTAATTCTCGTTTCTATGGCTACACCTTC. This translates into CASSLSQGNSRFYGYTF.